Included here is one T cell receptor beta chain sequence, with context. Its specific antigen is unknown. Within one base of it there is no much larger clone, and no base qualities were kept. Participants in the prospective study were aged roughly 18 to 89 years, lived in under 30 United States geographic areas, and enrolled through a virtual design. In the prospective study, cohorts were assigned on the basis of participant-reported clinical history obtained from a screening survey and a study questionnaire. Recovered participants in ImmuneRACE Cohort 3 were defined by two consecutive negative NP/OP PCR tests, clearance by a healthcare professional, or resolution of symptoms. In the prospective study, whole blood, serum and a nasopharyngeal or oropharyngeal swab were collected from each participant by mobile phlebotomists. Over an approximately 2-month period, participants in the prospective study had the option of providing additional blood draws and questionnaires. Prospective study blood samples were shipped either frozen or at room temperature before DNA extraction.

CDR1 and CDR2 are drawn from the germline V gene: SGHDT, YYEEEE. From its cysteine to its phenylalanine, the CDR3 spans 13 amino acids. CDR3 DNA only is kept here, 39 bases in frame from base 1. From V the trimming removes 3 bases and from J it removes 6 bases, while the gene matches leave 4 bases of the junction unaccounted for. This specimen comes from a study of blood T cell repertoires in COVID-19 (dated by TCRdb to about 2020). Regarding the complete study: Collaborator samples came from the United States, Italy and Spain and covered acute and convalescent phases of COVID-19. Samples were obtained from the ongoing ImmuneRACE study (first 160 participants) and from over a thousand subjects provided by 6 global collaborators. Where available, HLA class I and class II types were taken from metadata supplied by the sample provider and were not determined by assay-based typing. The dataset comprised deeply sampled blood TCRbeta repertoires from subjects exposed to, actively infected with, or recovered from COVID-19. The material from the prospective study consisted of cDNA or gDNA derived from T cells, B-cell-depleted T cells, or PBMCs. The repertoires were made available in a free public database intended to serve as a resource for research on the immune response to SARS-CoV-2. The sample metadata nearly always contained a de-identified subject ID, COVID-19 status, age in years and sex.

What the research found in general, with its limitations: The amount of clinical and demographic metadata varied by source and participant and was provided uncurated.

TCRbeta CDR3 regions were amplified from genomic DNA by means of the immunoSEQ Assay, a bias-controlled multiplex PCR. The authors' pipeline ran thus. The number of nucleated cells in each sample was estimated by amplification of reference gene primers within the assay. To quantify the absolute abundance of each unique TCRbeta CDR3 rearrangement, sequence reads were collapsed and filtered. For each sample, productive Simpson clonality was calculated as the square root of Simpson's diversity index across productive rearrangements. Not all clones reach the TCRdb copy of this immuneACCESS table, which keeps in-frame sequences only. Checked studies attribute under half of the gap to unresolved V genes and leave the rest unexplained. V, J and clone size derive from that table, while D and trimming were established from the DNA sequence. In all, the sample holds about 380,000 clones, and roughly 84% of those were seen once. The ten largest make up almost 3% of the sample.

This receptor was taken from a woman aged 30 to 39 who had recovered from COVID-19. The source material was PBMCs or T cells enriched from blood (not recorded which). In this chain, TRBV5-6 is recombined with TRBJ1-2, with 8 junctional bases fitting TRBD1. At the DNA level, the sequence is TGTGCCAGCAGCTGGACAGGGTATGATGGCTACACCTTC. Its coded protein is CASSWTGYDGYTF.